This T cell receptor (beta chain) was sequenced in a study of CD8+CD57+ T cells in acquired aplastic anemia (dated by TCRdb to 2016 to 2018). For the study in its entirety: Extracted DNA from sorted CD4+ and CD8+ cells averaged approximately 3 ug, ranging from roughly 0.17 to 27.4 ug. Healthy donor samples averaged roughly 9.8 million reads for CD4+ and 11 million to 14 million for CD8+ cells.

Profiling of TCR beta VDJ combinations and CDR3 sequences used genomic DNA as the template. An Illumina HiSeq 2000 was used for TCR repertoire sequencing. The authors' analysis ran thus. Repertoires were assessed using TRBV/TRBJ rearrangement plots, CDR3 size and DJ length profiles, and Simpson's diversity index. The immunodominant clone was defined as the most abundant DNA sequence in deep sequencing data. CDR3 amino acid sequences were checked for sharing across subjects and were also compared against the VDJdb database and published repertoires. In TCRdb, the public reads were trimmed at Q25 with fastp and aligned with MiXCR, with productive beta chains retained. Each entry is one CDR3 protein sequence, shown with its most common DNA and genes. TCRdb, not the authors, supplied the V and J calls. The table for this sample lists some 240,000 distinct CDR3 sequences; roughly 33% of them were counted only once. Jointly, the top ten make up roughly 1.1% of the sample.

In regard to this clonotype: Which antigen it targets is not known. No per-base quality is available; no much larger clone lies one base away.

What the study reported, not specific to this receptor: Between patients and healthy controls, no significant difference in CD8+ Simpson's diversity was found (P=0.060). Although twenty-nine CD8+ CDR3 sequences were shared by patients and controls, these sequences appeared highly expressed in patients and within the immunodominant clones of patients.

The study deep-sequenced TCR repertoires of sorted CD4+ and CD8+ blood T cells from severe aplastic anemia patients and healthy subjects. Ficoll-Paque density gradient centrifugation was used to isolate peripheral blood mononuclear cells. CD4+ and CD8+ T cells were sorted by FACS or magnetic beads before DNA extraction. V was cut back by 3 bases and J by 3 bases, leaving a gap of 5 bases between them. Via the germline V gene (reference sequence), CDR1 is LNHNV and CDR2 YYDKDF. The CDR3 spans 13 residues, from the cysteine through the phenylalanine. Of all the DNA, just the CDR3 is kept, 39 bases in frame from base 1.

This receptor was identified in a human donor in good health, serving as a control. Sequencing was done on a sample of sorted CD4+, CD8+, or CD8+CD57+ T cells (not recorded which) from PBMCs. The rearranged chain carries TRBV15 and TRBJ1-4, with the identity of the D gene unclear. The base sequence is TGTGCCACCAGCAGGCGGGCTAATGAAAAACTGTTTTTT. It is translated as CATSRRANEKLFF. With all but the CDR3 taken from the reference TRBV15 and TRBJ1-4 genes, the full variable domain is: DAMVIQNPRYQVTQFGKPVTLSCSQTLNHNVMYWYQQKSSQAPKLLFHYYDKDFNNEADTPDNFQSRRPNTSFCFLDIRSPGLGDTAMYLCATSRRANEKLFFGSGTQLSVL.